Listed here are 10 T cell receptor beta chains from one sample, sequenced in a study of cytomegalovirus exposure and HLA in healthy donors. Primers for the PCR totalled 60 Vbeta and 13 Jbeta. TCRdb's copy holds only in-frame clones and misses some; the assay was immunoSEQ multiplex PCR. The table records 200,000 to 250,000 clones, over 75% of them present only once. Sequencing was carried out using PBMCs. The receptors come from a man younger than 35 in good health and CMV-seronegative.

The chain is built from TRBV27 and TRBJ2-5; 7 positions match TRBD1. The germline V gene encodes CDR1 MNHEY and CDR2 SMNVEV (reference sequence). CDR3 length: 16 amino acids. Trimming took 8 bases from V and 0 from J; bases not matched to a gene: 12. DNA of the CDR3: TGTGCCAGCCAGCCTTACGTGACAGGGAACCAAGAGACCCAGTACTTC. This sequence encodes CASQPYVTGNQETQYF.

This clone was detected only a few times. The rearrangement joins TRBV2 to TRBJ2-1; 7 bases match TRBD2. V lost 7 bases and J lost 4; bases outside the gene matches: 7. CDR1 and CDR2 from the germline V gene are SNHLY and FYNNEI. The CDR3 length is 14 residues. The CDR3 bases are TGTGCCAGCAAGGCGGGGGAGTCGTACAATGAGCAGTTCTTC. As protein: CASKAGESYNEQFF. The full variable domain, in which reference TRBV2 and TRBJ2-1 provide the parts outside the CDR3, is EPEVTQTPSHQVTQMGQEVILRCVPISNHLYFYWYRQILGQKVEFLVSFYNNEISEKSEIFDDQFSVERPDGSNFTLKIRSTKLEDSAMYFCASKAGESYNEQFFGPGTRLTVL.

The chain joins TRBV16 to TRBJ2-1; TRBD1 agrees at 7 bases. With 4 bases clipped from V and 0 bases from J, the junction kept 3 bases outside the gene matches. Germline loops: CDR1 KGHSY, CDR2 FQNENV. This CDR3 comprises 15 residues. The CDR3 loop is CASSRQGSSYNEQFF. CDR3 DNA: TGTGCCAGCAGCCGACAGGGAAGCTCCTACAATGAGCAGTTCTTC.

CDR3 residues: CATREYSATNEKLFF. CDR3 DNA: TGTGCCACAAGGGAGTACTCAGCAACTAATGAAAAACTGTTTTTT. The chain carries TRBV19 and TRBJ1-4; unclear D gene. Trimming removed 10 bases from V and 0 bases from J, with 15 bases in between. Germline V CDR1 and CDR2: LNHDA, SQIVND (reference sequence). The CDR3 consists of 15 residues.

This chain joins TRBV9 and TRBJ1-1; D possibly corresponds to TRBD1 (6 bases). The germline gives CDR1 SGDLS, CDR2 YYNGEE. V lost 3 bases, J lost 2 bases, and 17 bases lay in between. The CDR3 spans 16 residues. The CDR3 DNA is TGTGCCAGCAGCGAGGGATTGGGGACAAGCAACACTGAAGCTTTCTTT. Translating it yields CASSEGLGTSNTEAFF.

V and J are TRBV6-5 and TRBJ2-4, with 7 nucleotides matching TRBD2. Trimming took 1 base from V and 1 from J; bases not matched to a gene: 4. Germline V lookup: CDR1 MNHEY, CDR2 SVGAGI. The length of the CDR3 is 16 residues. The CDR3 region is CASSYYAGEAKNIQYF. In DNA, the CDR3 is TGTGCCAGCAGTTACTATGCGGGAGAGGCCAAAAACATTCAGTACTTC.

This rearrangement joins TRBV4-1 to TRBJ2-1, with 7 nucleotides matching TRBD2. The CDR3 has 15 residues. Germline CDR1 MGHRA, CDR2 YSYEKL. With 0 bases clipped from V and 8 bases from J, the junction kept 7 bases outside the gene matches. The CDR3 DNA reads as TGCGCCAGCAGCCAAGATCGGGTAGCGGGCGATGAGCAGTTCTTC. Translated: CASSQDRVAGDEQFF.

This clone has more than one count but fewer than ten. The gene calls are TRBV19 and TRBJ2-3, with D hard to call. Germline CDR1 reads LNHDA; CDR2 reads SQIVND (reference sequence). Trimming took 6 bases from V and 4 from J, leaving 20 bases between them. The CDR3 consists of 16 residues. CDR3 loop: CASSNIAAKIPDTQYF. The CDR3 bases are TGTGCCAGTAGCAATATTGCAGCGAAAATTCCAGATACGCAGTATTTT.

This clone was picked up one time. The chain is built from TRBV29-1 and TRBJ2-1; a possible D gene is TRBD2 (6 bases). The V and J ends lost 7 bases and 9 bases respectively, with 16 bases between them. The CDR3 consists of 12 residues. From germline, CDR1 is SQVTM and CDR2 ANQGSEA. The CDR3 sequence is CSATTSYGEQFF. Here the CDR3 DNA reads TGCAGCGCCACAACTAGCTACGGTGAGCAGTTCTTC.

The rearrangement joins TRBV7-9 to TRBJ2-2, with a weak D call TRBD2 (5 bases). Germline loops: CDR1 SEHNR, CDR2 FQNEAQ (reference sequence). Trimming pared 1 base from V and 8 bases from J, leaving 11 bases between. This CDR3 has 14 residues. CDR3 residues: CASSLDEGIGELFF. In nucleotides, the CDR3 is TGTGCCAGCAGCTTAGACGAGGGTATAGGGGAGCTGTTTTTT.